Listed below are T cell receptor beta chains from one sample, sequenced in a study of blood T cell repertoires in COVID-19. Sequencing was performed with immunoSEQ multiplex PCR; in TCRdb, only in-frame clones are kept and a portion is missing. The sample lists under 250,000 clones; over 75% were seen once. Sequenced: PBMCs or T cells enriched from blood (not recorded which). Receptors were obtained from a woman aged 25-40 years who had been exposed to COVID-19. Each CDR3 is given without its conserved first and last residue.

v_gene: TRBV25-1; j_gene: TRBJ2-1; CDR3aa: ASSERGLASEQF
v_gene: TRBV18; j_gene: TRBJ2-3; CDR3aa: ASSDRGTQY
v_gene: TRBV11-2; j_gene: TRBJ2-1; CDR3aa: ASSLQFGTSGLYYNEQF
v_gene: TRBV10-3; j_gene: TRBJ1-2; CDR3aa: ATRGGIDGYT
v_gene: TRBV4-1; j_gene: TRBJ1-5; CDR3aa: ASRTTGSGQPQH
v_gene: TRBV7-9; j_gene: TRBJ2-7; CDR3aa: ASSLAEQGKNHEQY
v_gene: TRBV10-3; j_gene: TRBJ2-1; CDR3aa: ASVGLAGVNEQF
v_gene: TRBV9; j_gene: TRBJ1-1; CDR3aa: ASSVAPGNTEAF
v_gene: TRBV18; j_gene: TRBJ2-7; CDR3aa: ASSPDPWVAGPYEQY
v_gene: TRBV30; j_gene: TRBJ1-5; CDR3aa: AWSVPGSSNQPQH
v_gene: TRBV6-5; j_gene: TRBJ2-5; CDR3aa: ASSYSGRETQY
v_gene: TRBV5-1; j_gene: TRBJ1-2; CDR3aa: ASRGQGRNYGYT
v_gene: TRBV2; j_gene: TRBJ1-1; CDR3aa: ASTHLSLTGLGAF
v_gene: TRBV29-1; j_gene: TRBJ1-2; CDR3aa: SVGVGTGDGYT
v_gene: TRBV6-5; j_gene: TRBJ1-6; CDR3aa: ASSRQGQSPLH
v_gene: TRBV15; j_gene: TRBJ2-7; CDR3aa: ATSRGHRDSSYEQY
v_gene: TRBV5-4; j_gene: TRBJ2-5; CDR3aa: ASSQTIDQETQY
v_gene: TRBV6-5; j_gene: TRBJ1-5; CDR3aa: ASSQSAYSNQPQH
v_gene: TRBV5-4; j_gene: TRBJ1-5; CDR3aa: ASSLAGDQPQH
v_gene: TRBV7-3; j_gene: TRBJ2-1; CDR3aa: ASSLSGGSYNEQF
v_gene: TRBV2; j_gene: TRBJ2-7; CDR3aa: ASSAGQTEQY
v_gene: TRBV3-1/TRBV3-2; j_gene: TRBJ2-7; CDR3aa: ASSQSSGRAYEQY
v_gene: TRBV21-1; j_gene: TRBJ2-7; CDR3aa: ASSKDLGGAASSYEQY
v_gene: TRBV7-3; j_gene: TRBJ1-1; CDR3aa: ASSPRDRGSMDTEAF
v_gene: TRBV30; j_gene: TRBJ1-5; CDR3aa: AWTGQPNQPQH
v_gene: TRBV6-1; j_gene: TRBJ1-5; CDR3aa: ASSGGQVTISNQPQH
v_gene: TRBV3-1/TRBV3-2; j_gene: TRBJ2-3; CDR3aa: ASSQDVAGGLTDTQY
v_gene: TRBV5-1; j_gene: TRBJ2-7; CDR3aa: ASSLGLAGGATYEQY
v_gene: TRBV11-3; j_gene: TRBJ1-6; CDR3aa: ASSEGGQGNSPLH
v_gene: TRBV28; j_gene: TRBJ1-2; CDR3aa: ASSRDVRTGHYT
v_gene: TRBV10-3; j_gene: TRBJ2-1; CDR3aa: AISVRPGVEQF